This T cell receptor beta chain comes out of a study of blood T cells in healthy people across ages. The CDR3 consists of 15 residues. J lost 4 bases, V lost 4 bases, and 6 bases had no gene match. Germline lookup yields CDR1 SNHLY and CDR2 FYNNEI. Alongside a J-beta primer mix, a sample-barcoded 5' primer served in a second PCR lasting about 7 to 11 cycles. Each CDR3 protein gets one entry after TCRdb re-called the 5' RACE reads with MiXCR. Of 850,000 to 1,100,000 distinct CDR3 sequences listed, less than 45% are singletons. The study's findings and limits: Getting older went along with TCR beta diversity per million T cells dropping roughly linearly.

Details on this clonotype: Its antigen is currently unknown.

The chain recombines TRBV2 with TRBJ2-3, with 9 bases lining up with TRBD2. Sequencing was done on a sample of blood. This TCR was sampled from a man aged 18 to 35 in good health. The CDR3 bases are TGTGCCAGCAGTGCCGCAGCGGGGGGATCAGATACGCAGTATTTT. Its translation is CASSAAAGGSDTQYF.